Listed below are T cell receptor beta chains from one sample, sequenced in a study of T cell changes during pregnancy in multiple sclerosis. Profiling relied on immunoSEQ multiplex PCR, and the TCRdb table lists in-frame clones only, not all of them. The sample includes about 59,000 clones, 90% to 95% of them seen just once. The starting material was CD4+ T cells from peripheral blood mononuclear cells, obtained before pregnancy. These receptors were collected from a female donor with multiple sclerosis, enrolled in a pregnancy study. Both conserved end residues are part of each CDR3. Fields, in order: V gene, J gene, CDR3 length, CDR3 protein.

>TRBV27|TRBJ2-1|16
CAGSRPGLGRYNEQFF
>TRBV19|TRBJ1-4|14
CASSMGGRNEKLFF
>TRBV27|TRBJ2-7|15
CASSLSGTGIYEQYF
>TRBV19|TRBJ1-3|14
CASSRDRGTDTIYF
>TRBV19|TRBJ2-2|14
CASSITANTGELFF
>TRBV4-1|TRBJ2-7|15
CASSQASGQNYEQYF
>TRBV7-9|TRBJ1-1|17
CASTKRPGKSMNTEAFF
>TRBV7-6|TRBJ2-4|17
CASSLRPGDLAKNIQYF
>TRBV7-2|TRBJ2-1|13
CASGENHYNEQFF
>TRBV9|TRBJ2-7|15
CASSVEFGASYEQYF
>TRBV2|TRBJ2-3|13
CASRMTRTDTQYF
>TRBV9|TRBJ2-3|15
CASSVSLAAPDTQYF
>TRBV29-1|TRBJ2-1|13
CSAGTGSVDEQFF
>TRBV18|TRBJ2-6|18
CASSLWGQGSSGANVLTF
>TRBV7-9|TRBJ1-1|17
CASSLAEYGFMNTEAFF
>TRBV9|TRBJ1-3|17
CASSVNQGASYGNTIYF
>TRBV10-3|TRBJ2-7|14
CAISVGGSIYEQYF
>TRBV7-9|TRBJ2-5|17
CASSPNRGQGIPETQYF
>TRBV10-3|TRBJ2-7|14
CAISEDRAGYEQYF
>TRBV2|TRBJ2-3|20
CASLGETSARKSRGTDTQYF
>TRBV7-9|TRBJ1-2|12
CASSAWDNGYTF
>TRBV7-3|TRBJ1-5|13
CASSVDRAQPQHF
>TRBV7-2|TRBJ1-5|14
CASSAGNGNQPQHF
>TRBV9|TRBJ2-7|15
CASSADPSLPYEQYF
>TRBV9|TRBJ1-4|15
CASSGQGTTNEKLFF
>TRBV21-1|TRBJ1-5|17
CASSPLPRHYSNQPQHF
>TRBV7-2|TRBJ2-3|18
CASSTTLAGGISTDTQYF
>TRBV30|TRBJ2-4|18
CAWSQRLAGRLAKNIQYF
>TRBV5-1|TRBJ1-1|15
CASSPGQRMNTEAFF
>TRBV5-1|TRBJ1-1|16
CASSLAGTGGGTEAFF
>TRBV5-5|TRBJ2-7|15
CASSLAASGPYEQYF
>TRBV13|TRBJ2-3|15
CASSLGRGPTDTQYF
>TRBV19|TRBJ1-5|16
CASSSSDRDLNQPQHF
>TRBV28|TRBJ2-2|16
CASSLSGISYTGELFF
>TRBV7-3|TRBJ2-5|16
CASSLTGVGGRETQYF
>TRBV15|TRBJ2-3|16
CATSRDYRQTTDTQYF
>TRBV2|TRBJ1-1|14
CASSESTPNTEAFF
>TRBV6-1|TRBJ2-1|14
CASSPGTSYNEQFF
>TRBV19|TRBJ2-7|11
CASAGSYEQYF
>TRBV27|TRBJ2-3|14
CASGYSGRVDTQYF
>TRBV27|TRBJ1-2|14
CASSPRAGAYGYTF
>TRBV5-1|TRBJ2-4|21
CASSLGQGFTSGSPNKNIQYF
>TRBV28|TRBJ2-1|20
CASSLFSTSGNFWPYNEQFF
>TRBV4-1|TRBJ1-4|14
CASSLTGINEKLFF
>TRBV28|TRBJ2-7|16
CASLLKAWRNHYEQYF